This T cell receptor beta chain was captured in a study of cytomegalovirus exposure and HLA in healthy donors (dated by TCRdb to between 2016 and 2019). A note on the overall study: An earlier analysis of some 620 of the donors reported roughly 300 Gb of sequence data and 95 million to 140 million unique TCR beta sequences obtained from about 179 million T cells. Approximately 330 gigabases of sequencing data and around 85 million unique TCR sequences made up an early release that covered 640 HLA-typed donors. Among the roughly 430 genotyped donors, 75% to 90% belonged to the genetic ancestry cluster associated with self-reported Caucasian donors. The study aimed to test whether cataloging public T cell receptors could reveal signatures of past pathogen exposure. The study profiled the T cell repertoires of under 850 subjects by immunosequencing and related them to cytomegalovirus serostatus. A separate validation cohort of approximately 120 different subjects was used in addition to the roughly 700-subject first cohort. To predict cytomegalovirus infection status, the study combined high-throughput TCR immunosequencing, statistical association of individual TCRs with disease status, and machine learning. To study patterns of TCR occurrence, a later analysis re-analyzed previously published TCR beta repertoires from hundreds of donors and added high-resolution HLA genotyping. Rather than using new phenotypic data, the later analysis identified candidate immune exposures from TCR beta sequences and from how often those sequences occurred across donors. An earlier analysis of about 600 of the donors used high-throughput TCR beta sequencing to judge whether each TCR beta V gene segment behaved as functional or pseudogenic. Alongside the repertoire data, information on donor age, sex, ethnicity and CMV serostatus was compiled. Genome-wide SNP genotypes for about 65% of the roughly 700 donors were used in a later genetic analysis, which treated that subset as a discovery cohort. All discovery cohort repertoires had been generated on a single sequencing platform. HLA typing covered class I and class II loci at four-digit resolution. The number of donors typed differed by locus, with roughly 620-630 for A, B, C, DRB1 and DQB1, about 500 for DQA1, approximately 570 for DPA1, and over 400 for DPB1. Four or five DR-DQ haplotypes were treated as single units for association and clustering because of strong linkage in the cohort. Among a few hundred genotyped donors of the cohort, an average of roughly 240,000 unique TCR beta nucleotide sequences were sequenced per donor, roughly a sixth of them non-productive. Study-wide conclusions, independent of this receptor: The sequencing pipeline was judged likely to have produced a cluster of highly shared sequence variants as a technical artifact. In a later analysis, TCR association rates were found to vary across HLA loci, with the most associated TCRs seen for DRB1 alleles and the fewest for HLA-C alleles. In a later genetic analysis, fewer N-insertions in productive TCRs were reported among donors in an Asian-associated ancestry cluster than the roughly 710-donor mean. In a later analysis, HLA-associated TCR beta chains showed more clonal expansion and lower generation probabilities than non-associated chains that were equally common. HLA typing was unavailable for some donors at each locus, so association tests used only the typed subset. It was suggested by the authors that the approach could potentially be generalized to other disease states and immunological phenotypes. A later genetic analysis associated a missense DCLRE1C variant with V-gene and J-gene trimming of TCR beta chains, and an independent cohort replicated the association. A few of the identified cytomegalovirus-associated TCR beta chains were confirmed in vitro to be specific for cytomegalovirus antigens. In the study, around 150 TCR beta chains were listed as associated with cytomegalovirus. The presence/absence analyses assumed that sequencing depth was roughly uniform across donors, and that assumption may not be true. In an earlier analysis of approximately 590 of the donors, most TCR beta V segments appeared in productive rearrangements about 87% or about 30% of the time, broadly matching IMGT annotations. Correlated functional status among segregating V segments might reflect linkage disequilibrium, but an unknown experimental factor could not be ruled out. This cohort had only TCR beta chains sequenced, and the lack of alpha or paired-chain data limited which features could be detected. A later analysis associated 16,951 TCR beta sequences with specific HLA alleles at a false discovery rate of 0.05. In a later analysis, most CMV-associated TCR beta chains were found to appear HLA-restricted, with HLA associations seemingly driven largely by CMV exposure. The classifier was reported to diagnose cytomegalovirus status with high specificity and sensitivity in both the original and validation cohorts. The earlier analysis of approximately 540 of the donors excluded roughly 16 rarely observed V segments, including chromosome 9 orphons, because counts were too low. For the cohort, immune exposure information was limited to CMV serostatus. A further reported finding was that TCR beta sequences accurately predicted the HLA-A and HLA-B alleles for most subjects in the first cohort. The 87-base-pair reads could not distinguish some IMGT-functional V segments, including TRBV6-2 and TRBV6-3, so those segments were excluded. In a later analysis, several top co-occurrence clusters were reported to appear linked to parvovirus B19, influenza, CMV and Epstein-Barr virus. When HLA alleles, especially DR and DQ, strongly co-occurred, TCR associations were difficult to assign to individual alleles. Most TCR sequences were observed very rarely across donors, whereas some public TCRs were present in many individuals.

This clone was detected only once. Its antigen is not yet known. Nothing much larger sits one base from this clone, and base qualities are not available. CDR1 is given as KGHSH and CDR2 as LQKENI, both from the germline V gene. V is trimmed back by 3 bases and J by 7 bases, and the junction contains 6 bases that no gene match accounts for. Inclusive of the bounding cysteine and phenylalanine, the CDR3 is 15 residues long. Left in the record is the CDR3 DNA by itself, 45 bases read in frame from the first base. Library generation was performed with the immunoSEQ multiplex PCR assay. A mixture of 60 forward primers for TCR Vbeta segments and 13 reverse primers for TCR Jbeta segments was used in the multiplex PCR. The CDR3 region of rearranged TCR beta genes was amplified from genomic DNA with a multiplex PCR assay. On the Illumina HiSeq System, the amplified TCR beta libraries were sequenced as 87-base-pair reads. Per the original workflow: In a later analysis, about 80 million unique TCR beta chains were counted across the 690 or so repertoires, and around 10 million of these chains were shared by at least two donors. Raw reads were error-corrected and collapsed into unique sequences with a nearest-neighbor algorithm that merged closely related sequences to remove PCR and sequencing errors. CDR3 sequences were aligned to IMGT reference sequences to assign V, D and J gene segments. For a sequence to be retained, at least a six-nucleotide match to both a V gene segment and a J gene segment was required. Rearrangements were classified as productive when the CDR3 lacked stop codons and remained in frame with V and J, and all other rearrangements were classified as non-productive. Following IMGT convention, CDR3 was defined as the stretch from the second conserved V-encoded cysteine to the conserved J-encoded phenylalanine. The earlier analysis of 587 of the donors excluded sequences that lacked an unambiguous match to a single V gene segment. An earlier analysis of under 750 of the donors called V segments functional above 56.7% productive rearrangements and segregating when the between-donor standard deviation exceeded 5%. To diagnose cytomegalovirus status from the catalog of TCR beta chain sequences, a statistical classification framework was built. In a later analysis, TCR nucleotide sequences were compared against IMGT/GENE-DB human TR gene sequences so that V and J genes could be assigned. In a later analysis, CDR3 sequences and most-parsimonious VDJ recombination scenarios were assigned using the TCRdist pipeline. In a later analysis, each TCR beta chain was defined by its CDR3 amino acid sequence together with its V-gene family, and reads lacking a unique V-gene family were excluded. As a way to deal with suspected cross-contamination and a sequencing artifact, a later analysis dropped nearly 600 nucleotide sequences that were highly shared and had low generation probability. For each public chain, a later analysis derived a clonal expansion index from normalized ranks of inferred template counts within each repertoire. In a later analysis, generation probabilities were computed using a VDJ recombination model fitted to out-of-frame rearrangements, and the results were checked against IGoR. A later analysis scored TCR-TCR, TCR-HLA and TCR-CMV co-occurrence with hypergeometric tests, applying a repertoire-size bias correction to TCR pairs. To estimate false discovery rates, a later analysis permuted the HLA or CMV assignments 20 times. A later analysis grouped co-occurring TCRs with DBSCAN, adding TCRdist sequence similarity when clustering within HLA-allele-positive subsets. Repertoires with fewer than 30,000 or more than 120,000 public chains were left out of co-occurrence clustering, as were five repertoires with anomalous nucleotide sharing. TCRdb took this table from immuneACCESS and kept in-frame rearrangements with V and J called. Such tables lack part of the clones; where checked against another copy, unresolved V genes explain under half of the gap, and the rest is unexplained. Clonal size and the V and J genes are those of that table, whereas D and trimming came from the DNA. The sample includes 150,000 to 200,000 clones, with over 80% observed a single time. The ten largest clones capture 4.5% of the sample.

The cohort was made up of roughly 670 healthy bone marrow donors. Cohort members were all nominally healthy when sampled, although unrecorded immune exposures were likely present. The donor tested CMV seropositive, placing the donor among the 290 or so seropositive members of the cohort. A peripheral blood sample was collected from each donor, and TCR beta sequencing was performed on peripheral blood mononuclear cells. The Qiagen DNeasy Blood Extraction Kit was used to extract genomic DNA from the blood cell samples. The sequencing sample was made of PBMCs. Rearrangement joined TRBV18 to TRBJ1-5; TRBD1 lines up with 10 middle nucleotides. The source of this sequence is a woman aged 45-59 years in good health and CMV-seropositive. The DNA is as follows: TGTGCCAGCTCACCGGGACAGGGGCAGGAACAGCCCCAGCATTTT. It translates as CASSPGQGQEQPQHF.